One sample yielded the 9 T cell receptor beta chains listed below, sequenced in a study of neoadjuvant anti-PD-1 for oral cavity cancer. Clones were read by immunoSEQ multiplex PCR, and TCRdb kept only the in-frame ones, dropping some. Here the sample spans 25,000 or so clones, about 30% being singletons. Time point of the sample: after neoadjuvant nivolumab, at surgical resection. This specimen consisted of tumor tissue, obtained after nivolumab (anti-PD-1) treatment. These receptors originate from a person aged 35 to 85 with oral cavity squamous cell carcinoma.

This chain uses TRBV5-4 with TRBJ1-3; D possibly corresponds to TRBD1 (5 bases). Looked up from germline, CDR1 is SGHNT and CDR2 is YYREEE (reference sequence). The CDR3 is 14 amino acids. Trimming stripped 4 bases from V and 2 bases from J, with 10 bases between. The chain's CDR3 is CASSLQGPGNTIYF. The DNA of the CDR3 is TGTGCCAGCAGCCTGCAGGGTCCTGGAAACACCATATATTTT.

This clone was counted only a few times. CDR3: CASGHTEAFF. The CDR3, as DNA: TGTGCCAGCGGACATACTGAAGCTTTCTTT. The V gene is TRBV19, the J gene TRBJ1-1, with D perhaps matching TRBD1 (5 bases). This CDR3 has 10 amino acids. Germline lookup yields CDR1 LNHDA and CDR2 SQIVND (reference sequence). V was trimmed by 9 bases and J by 5 bases, leaving 7 bases between them.

The chain recombines TRBV11-2 with TRBJ2-7, with 8 bases identical to TRBD1. The V and J ends lost 5 bases and 6 bases, in that order; junction bases with no gene match: 12. CDR3 length: 15 amino acids. Germline V gene lookup returns CDR1 SGHAT and CDR2 FQNNGV. CDR3 sequence reads: CASSLRGTGAREQYF. The CDR3, as DNA: TGTGCCAGCAGCCTGAGGGGGACAGGAGCCCGCGAGCAGTACTTC.

The chain recombines TRBV20-1 with TRBJ2-7; D gene ambiguous. The CDR3 is made up of 11 amino acids. Germline V CDR1 and CDR2: DFQATT, SNEGSKA (reference sequence). V was shortened by 6 bases and J by 2 bases, with 8 bases between the two germline ends. CDR3 DNA: TGCAGTGCCCTCGACGCCTACGAGCAGTACTTC. Protein sequence: CSALDAYEQYF.

This clone is termed medium-sized (0.01 to 0.1%). The chain joins TRBV19 to TRBJ1-5; possible D gene TRBD1, 5 bases. Germline V gene lookup returns CDR1 LNHDA and CDR2 SQIVND (reference sequence). This CDR3 is 15 amino acids long. Trimming pared 7 bases from V and 6 bases from J, leaving 19 bases between. The CDR3 region has the DNA TGTGCCAGTAAAGCACAGGAGGTCGTTAGTCAGCCCCAGCATTTT. Protein sequence: CASKAQEVVSQPQHF. The entire variable domain, with the rest obtained from reference TRBV19 and TRBJ1-5, is as follows: DGGITQSPKYLFRKEGQNVTLSCEQNLNHDAMYWYRQDPGQGLRLIYYSQIVNDFQKGDIAEGYSVSREKKESFPLTVTSAQKNPTAFYLCASKAQEVVSQPQHFGDGTRLSIL.

The chain uses TRBV18 and TRBJ1-2, with D uncertain. Trimming left V 0 bases short and J 6 bases short, with 11 bases between. The CDR3 contains 14 residues. The germline V gene encodes CDR1 KGHSH and CDR2 LQKENI. The CDR3 DNA is TGTGCCAGCTCACCACCTTGGGATGTCGATGGCTACACCTTC. The encoded protein is CASSPPWDVDGYTF. Filled out from reference TRBV18 and TRBJ1-2, the complete variable domain reads NAGVMQNPRHLVRRRGQEARLRCSPMKGHSHVYWYRQLPEEGLKFMVYLQKENIIDESGMPKERFSAEFPKEGPSILRIQQVVRGDSAAYFCASSPPWDVDGYTFGSGTRLTVV.

The V call is TRBV9, the J call TRBJ2-7; perhaps TRBD1 as D (6 bases). Per the germline V gene, CDR1 is SGDLS and CDR2 is YYNGEE. The CDR3 spans 15 residues. V was pared by 0 bases and J by 5 bases, with 15 bases between. The CDR3, as DNA: TGTGCCAGCAGCGTAGCTTGGGGACATTACAACGAGCAGTACTTC. Residues: CASSVAWGHYNEQYF.

This clone came up a few times. This chain links TRBV7-2 with TRBJ2-5, with a tentative D call TRBD2 (5 bases). The germline CDR1 and CDR2 sequences are SGHTA and FQGNSA. The CDR3 sequence is 14 residues long. V was shortened by 2 bases and J by 5 bases, with 12 bases between the two germline ends. CDR3 amino acids: CASSLPGRVETQYF. The CDR3 coding sequence is TGTGCCAGCAGCTTACCGGGGAGAGTGGAGACCCAGTACTTC. Supplemented by reference TRBV7-2 and TRBJ2-5, the full variable domain reads GAGVSQSPSNKVTEKGKDVELRCDPISGHTALYWYRQSLGQGLEFLIYFQGNSAPDKSGLPSDRFSAERTGGSVSTLTIQRTQQEDSAVYLCASSLPGRVETQYFGPGTRLLVL.

This clone was seen repeatedly, ten times or more. V is TRBV18 and J is TRBJ1-1, with 7 bases matching TRBD1. The germline V gene encodes CDR1 KGHSH and CDR2 LQKENI. With 2 bases clipped from V and 11 bases from J, the junction kept 2 bases outside the gene matches. The CDR3 extends over 11 amino acids. CDR3 bases: TGTGCCAGCTCACCAGAGGGGGCGGCTTTCTTT. Translation: CASSPEGAAFF.